Following are 18 T cell receptor beta chains from one sample sequenced in a study of radiotherapy plus CTLA-4 blockade in lung cancer. TCRdb's copy holds only in-frame clones and misses some; the assay was immunoSEQ multiplex PCR. The data hold 85,000 to 95,000 clones, with roughly 80% observed a single time. Sequenced material: peripheral blood, taken from a patient treated with radiotherapy plus ipilimumab. These receptors came from a human donor with non-small cell lung cancer that progressed on radiotherapy plus ipilimumab.

The V call is TRBV5-1, the J call TRBJ1-5; 10 positions agree with TRBD1. The length of the CDR3 is 16 residues. Germline values: CDR1 SGHRS, CDR2 YFSETQ. Trimming cost V 2 bases and J 1 base; bases outside gene matches: 3. CDR3 amino acids: CASSFGQGGSNQPQHF. The CDR3 region has the DNA TGCGCCAGCAGCTTTGGACAGGGGGGGAGCAATCAGCCCCAGCATTTT.

V and J are TRBV27 and TRBJ1-5; 7 positions agree with TRBD1. The CDR3 runs 12 residues. V dropped 8 bases and J dropped 7; count of bases not matched to a gene: 5. Germline V CDR1 and CDR2: MNHEY, SMNVEV (reference sequence). The CDR3 reads CASRQGGQPQHF. CDR3 DNA: TGTGCCAGCCGACAGGGAGGCCAGCCCCAGCATTTT.

The genes are TRBV9 and TRBJ2-2; the D gene is possibly TRBD1 (6 bases). The ends were cut back, 0 bases at V and 3 bases at J, with 9 bases in the middle. The CDR3 is made up of 15 amino acids. The germline V gene encodes CDR1 SGDLS and CDR2 YYNGEE. The CDR3 loop is CASSVVAGDTGELFF. CDR3 bases: TGTGCCAGCAGCGTAGTGGCAGGGGACACCGGGGAGCTGTTTTTT.

This chain links TRBV6-6 with TRBJ1-5, with D uncertain. V was shortened by 5 bases and J by 3 bases, with 11 bases between the two germline ends. Germline loops: CDR1 MNHNY, CDR2 SVGAGI (reference sequence). CDR3 length: 14 residues. CDR3 coding DNA: TGTGCCAGCAGTCCTACTGGGCTCAATCAGCCCCAGCATTTT. Its translation: CASSPTGLNQPQHF.

This clone was observed a few times. This chain connects TRBV23-1 to TRBJ2-7; D unclear. TRBV23-1 is an open reading frame whose function is uncertain. The CDR3 runs to 13 residues. V dropped 1 base and J dropped 2 bases, with 6 bases sitting between them. CDR3 in DNA: TGCGCCAGCAGTCAATTCAGCCCCTACGAGCAGTACGTC. It translates to CASSQFSPYEQYV.

The rearrangement links TRBV28 to TRBJ1-5; 9 bases fit TRBD1. V lost 6 bases to trimming and J lost 1 base; unmatched junction nucleotides: 10. The germline V gene has CDR1 MDHEN and CDR2 SYDVKM. This CDR3 comprises 17 residues. The CDR3 loop reads CASSTPGTGRSNQPQHF. The CDR3, as DNA: TGTGCCAGCAGCACCCCCGGGACAGGGAGGAGCAATCAGCCCCAGCATTTT.

V is TRBV28 and J is TRBJ1-1; D ambiguous. The length of the CDR3 is 14 residues. V gave up 2 bases and J gave up 1 base, with 8 bases separating them. Germline CDR1 reads MDHEN; CDR2 reads SYDVKM. The CDR3 loop reads CASSLTSGNTEAFF. In DNA, the CDR3 is TGTGCCAGCAGTTTAACCTCCGGGAACACTGAAGCTTTCTTT.

The V gene is TRBV10-3, the J gene TRBJ2-3; a possible D gene is TRBD2 (6 bases). The V end lost 3 bases, the J end lost 0 bases, and 22 bases lay between the germline ends. Germline values: CDR1 ENHRY, CDR2 SYGVKD. CDR3 length: 19 amino acids. The CDR3 region has the DNA TGTGCCATCAGTGATTCTACGGGGTTAGCGGCATCTAGCACAGATACGCAGTATTTT. Amino acids: CAISDSTGLAASSTDTQYF.

The CDR3 loop reads CASSLSQDNEQFF. CDR3 sequence (DNA): TGTGCCAGCAGCTTAAGTCAGGACAATGAGCAGTTCTTC. The rearrangement joins TRBV7-3 to TRBJ2-1; D uncertain. In germline, CDR1 is SGHTA, CDR2 FQGTGA. The CDR3 is made up of 13 amino acids. The V and J ends lost 1 base and 5 bases respectively, with 6 bases between them. Full variable domain (remainder filled in from reference TRBV7-3 and TRBJ2-1): GAGVSQTPSNKVTEKGKYVELRCDPISGHTALYWYRQSLGQGPEFLIYFQGTGAADDSGLPNDRFFAVRPEGSVSTLKIQRTERGDSAVYLCASSLSQDNEQFFGPGTRLTVL.

The chain uses TRBV11-2 and TRBJ2-1; no clear D gene. The germline V gene has CDR1 SGHAT and CDR2 FQNNGV. The V gene lost 0 bases and the J gene lost 6 bases, with 3 bases spanning the gap. This CDR3 spans 12 amino acids. The CDR3, as DNA: TGTGCCAGCAGCTTAGAGGGCAATGAGCAGTTCTTC. As protein: CASSLEGNEQFF.

The chain has TRBV6-1 and TRBJ2-7, with 8 bases lining up with TRBD1. Germline V gene sequence: CDR1 MNHNS, CDR2 SASEGT. V gave up 4 bases and J gave up 0 bases; unmatched junction bases: 5. This CDR3 contains 15 residues. CDR3 loop: CASSGGQVSSYEQYV. CDR3 in DNA: TGTGCCAGCAGTGGGGGACAGGTGAGCTCCTACGAGCAGTACGTC.

The chain uses TRBV9 and TRBJ2-2; TRBD1 matches 7 bases. V shed 3 bases, J shed 5 bases, and the junction held 4 bases outside the gene matches. The CDR3 totals 14 residues. Germline lookup yields CDR1 SGDLS and CDR2 YYNGEE. The CDR3 coding sequence is TGTGCCAGCAGCGAACAGGGGAAAACCGGGGAGCTGTTTTTT. Its translation: CASSEQGKTGELFF. The full variable domain, with the rest looked up from reference TRBV9 and TRBJ2-2, is DSGVTQTPKHLITATGQRVTLRCSPRSGDLSVYWYQQSLDQGLQFLIQYYNGEERAKGNILERFSAQQFPDLHSELNLSSLELGDSALYFCASSEQGKTGELFFGEGSRLTVL.

CDR3 amino acids: CASRDAGLGNNEQFF. As DNA, the CDR3 is TGTGCCAGCCGCGACGCTGGACTAGGGAACAATGAGCAGTTCTTC. This chain links TRBV6-5 with TRBJ2-1; 7 bases agree with TRBD2. With 8 bases clipped from V and 5 bases from J, the junction kept 12 bases outside the gene matches. Germline CDR1 is MNHEY and CDR2 is SVGAGI. This CDR3 contains 15 residues.

In this sample, this clone turned up a few times. V is TRBV7-3 and J is TRBJ2-2; 8 bases map to TRBD1. After removal of 2 bases from V and 6 bases from J, the junction contained 11 bases not matched to a gene. From germline, CDR1 is SGHTA and CDR2 FQGTGA. The CDR3 is made up of 17 amino acids. CDR3 DNA: TGTGCCAGCAGCTTACGTGGACAGGGACGTTTTGCCGGGGAGCTGTTTTTT. Encoded protein: CASSLRGQGRFAGELFF.

This rearrangement joins TRBV27 to TRBJ2-7, with D possibly TRBD2 on 5 matching bases. Germline CDR1 reads MNHEY; CDR2 reads SMNVEV (reference sequence). V shed 1 base and J shed 0 bases, with 7 bases lying between them. CDR3 length: 14 residues. This CDR3 is CASSLYGSSYEQYV. In DNA, the CDR3 is TGTGCCAGCAGTTTATATGGGAGCTCCTACGAGCAGTACGTC.

The V call is TRBV7-2, the J call TRBJ2-1; 12 nucleotides align to TRBD2. The V and J ends lost 5 bases and 8 bases, in that order; junction bases with no gene match: 16. The CDR3 is 18 residues long. Germline loops: CDR1 SGHTA, CDR2 FQGNSA. The CDR3 is CASSPGGDTSGRLYEQFF. CDR3 bases: TGTGCCAGCAGCCCCGGGGGGGATACTAGCGGGAGGCTCTATGAGCAGTTCTTC. The full variable domain, rest sourced from reference TRBV7-2 and TRBJ2-1, is GAGVSQSPSNKVTEKGKDVELRCDPISGHTALYWYRQSLGQGLEFLIYFQGNSAPDKSGLPSDRFSAERTGGSVSTLTIQRTQQEDSAVYLCASSPGGDTSGRLYEQFFGPGTRLTVL.

The chain joins TRBV28 to TRBJ2-7; 8 bases fit TRBD1. V dropped 3 bases and J dropped 2; count of bases not matched to a gene: 6. This CDR3 is built from 15 residues. Germline V lookup: CDR1 MDHEN, CDR2 SYDVKM. The DNA for the CDR3 is TGTGCCAGCAGTTTTTGGGACAGGCCGACCTACGAGCAGTACTTC. Residues: CASSFWDRPTYEQYF.

The chain is built from TRBV5-1 and TRBJ1-1; D not certain. CDR1 is SGHRS, CDR2 YFSETQ, per germline. Trimming took off 6 bases at V and 4 bases at J, with 10 bases between the two ends. CDR3 length: 12 residues. The CDR3 is CASKDGITEAFF. CDR3 nucleotide sequence: TGCGCCAGCAAAGATGGGATCACTGAAGCTTTCTTT.